This is a list of T cell receptor beta chains from one sample in a study of human T cells and chemical hapten exposure. One entry per CDR3 protein results from TCRdb running MiXCR on the RACE reads. The sample contains tens of thousands of distinct CDR3 sequences, 9.5% of which appear only once. The source material was whole blood, sampled in connection with sensitization to the hapten diphenylcyclopropenone (DPC). The receptor set was obtained from a man in his fifties or sixties with alopecia areata. Some clones in this sample may be carry-over from other donors' samples. The CDR3 runs from the conserved cysteine through the conserved F or W. A D gene is named only where the DNA matches it firmly. Rows may omit the clone size; those that give it use once, few, many or a size class.

clone_size,j_call,v_call,d_call,cdr3_nt,cdr3_aa
many,TRBJ2-6,TRBV19,NA,TGTGCCAGTAGTATTGGGGGCGAAGTTTACTCTGGGGCCAACGTCCTGACTTTC,CASSIGGEVYSGANVLTF
few,TRBJ2-2,TRBV3-1,TRBD1,TGTGCCAGCAGCCAGGACAGGGGGCGCGAGCTGTTTTTT,CASSQDRGRELFF
NA,TRBJ2-2,TRBV28,NA,TGTGCCAGCAGTTTATCCCCCGGAGAGCTGTTTTTT,CASSLSPGELFF
few,TRBJ1-2,TRBV12-3/TRBV12-4,TRBD1,TGTGCCAGCAGGACAGGGGGCGGAGGCTACACCTTC,CASRTGGGGYTF
many,TRBJ2-7,TRBV28,NA,TGTGCCAGCAGCGTCCACAGCAGGTCCTACGAGCAGTACTTC,CASSVHSRSYEQYF
many,TRBJ2-1,TRBV20-1,NA,TGCAGTGCTAGACCGTACTACAATGAGCAGTTCTTC,CSARPYYNEQFF
many,TRBJ1-1,TRBV11-2,NA,TGTGCCAGCAGCTTAGCGCGCCAGGCTGAAGCTTTCTTT,CASSLARQAEAFF
many,TRBJ2-2,TRBV10-3,TRBD2,TGTGCCATCAGATCCAGCGGGAGGGACCCGAACACCGGGGAGCTGTTTTTT,CAIRSSGRDPNTGELFF
NA,TRBJ2-1,TRBV10-3,TRBD2,TGTGCCATCAGAGGAGCGGGAGTAACGGGGATTAATTACAATGAGCAGTTCTTC,CAIRGAGVTGINYNEQFF
NA,TRBJ2-7,TRBV12-3/TRBV12-4,TRBD2,TGTGCCAGCACCGGACTAGTGGGCGAGCAGTACTTC,CASTGLVGEQYF
NA,TRBJ2-6,TRBV7-3,NA,TGTGCCAGCAGCTTTGGATCGTCTGGGGCCAACGTCCTGACTTTC,CASSFGSSGANVLTF
NA,TRBJ2-3,TRBV5-5,TRBD1,TGTGCCAGCAGCGTGGGTTGGACCAGGGGGCGCCCAGATACGCAGTATTTT,CASSVGWTRGRPDTQYF
many,TRBJ2-7,TRBV10-1,NA,TGCGCCAGCAGTGAGTTTTTGTCCGAGCAGTACTTC,CASSEFLSEQYF
many,TRBJ1-1,TRBV20-1,TRBD1,TGCAGTGCTAGCAGAGTAGGGACAGGGAGGAACACTGAAGCTTTCTTT,CSASRVGTGRNTEAFF
many,TRBJ1-2,TRBV2,NA,TGTGCCAGCAGGACCCCCGCCGGCGCTAACTATGGCTACACCTTC,CASRTPAGANYGYTF
many,TRBJ1-1,TRBV6-1,NA,TGTGCCAGCAGTGAGCTATTGAACACTGAAGCTTTCTTT,CASSELLNTEAFF
medium-sized,TRBJ1-4,TRBV20-1,TRBD1,TGCAGTGCTCCGGGACAGAATGAAAAACTGTTTTTT,CSAPGQNEKLFF
many,TRBJ2-7,TRBV7-6,NA,TGTGCCAGCAGCTTAGCAACAGGCAGGGGACACTACGAGCAGTACTTC,CASSLATGRGHYEQYF
many,TRBJ1-1,TRBV18,TRBD1,TGTGCCAGCTCACGACTGGGACAGGGGACCACTGAAGCTTTCTTT,CASSRLGQGTTEAFF
many,TRBJ1-1,TRBV30,TRBD1,TGTGCCTGGAACGGGAAAACAGGGGTGGGCACTGAAGCTTTCTTT,CAWNGKTGVGTEAFF
few,TRBJ1-2,TRBV12-3/TRBV12-4,NA,TGTGCCAGCGCCGGGGACCATAACTATGGCTACACCTTC,CASAGDHNYGYTF
NA,TRBJ1-1,TRBV29-1,NA,TGCAGCGCGACCCCTCGGGCGGCGGACACTGAAGCTTTCTTT,CSATPRAADTEAFF
many,TRBJ2-7,TRBV19,NA,TGTGCCAGTAGTCCTGGTGGGGGGCTTCAGGGCGAGCAGTACTTC,CASSPGGGLQGEQYF
NA,TRBJ2-7,TRBV28,NA,TGTGCCAGCAGTCCGGAGGGAACCTACGAGCAGTACTTC,CASSPEGTYEQYF
many,TRBJ2-7,TRBV10-3,TRBD2,TGTGCCATCAGTGAGTCCGGCGGGAGTTTTTACGAGCAGTACTTC,CAISESGGSFYEQYF
few,TRBJ2-7,TRBV11-2,TRBD2,TGTGCCAGCAGCTTAGATTGGGGGGCGGGAGGCGGCGAGCAGTACTTC,CASSLDWGAGGGEQYF
many,TRBJ2-3,TRBV28,TRBD2,TGTGCCAGCAGTCGGACTAGCGGAGGGGTAGATACGCAGTATTTT,CASSRTSGGVDTQYF
NA,TRBJ2-7,TRBV3-1,NA,TGTGCCAGCAGCCAAGGTCCACAGGCTTTTTACGAGCAGTACTTC,CASSQGPQAFYEQYF
NA,TRBJ1-5,TRBV9,NA,TGTGCCAGCAGCGTAATCTGTAGCAATCAGCCCCAGCATTTT,CASSVICSNQPQHF
NA,TRBJ2-1,TRBV4-1,TRBD2,TGCGCCAGCAGCCAGTCAAGCGGGAGTGACTCCTACAATGAGCAGTTCTTC,CASSQSSGSDSYNEQFF
NA,TRBJ2-7,TRBV10-2,NA,TGCGCCAGCAGCCCCCAGGGGTACAAGTCCTCCTACGAGCAGTACTTC,CASSPQGYKSSYEQYF
many,TRBJ2-2,TRBV2,TRBD1,TGTGCCAGCAGTTCGGGACAGGGGATGGGCACCGGGGAGCTGTTTTTT,CASSSGQGMGTGELFF
many,TRBJ2-1,TRBV7-2,NA,TGTGCCAGCAGCTGGCCTGGTGGGATGGGATGGGAGCAGTTCTTC,CASSWPGGMGWEQFF
many,TRBJ2-7,TRBV30,TRBD2,TGTGCCTGGGGACTAGCCTACGAGCAGTACTTC,CAWGLAYEQYF
few,TRBJ1-2,TRBV7-9,NA,TGTGCCAGCAGCTCTACGGGGAACTATGGCTACACCTTC,CASSSTGNYGYTF
few,TRBJ1-5,TRBV20-1,TRBD1,TGCAGTGCTAGACAGGGGGGCCAGCCCCAGCATTTT,CSARQGGQPQHF
many,TRBJ2-7,TRBV29-1,TRBD2,TGCAGCGGCAAACTAGCGGGAGGGTACGAGCAGTACTTC,CSGKLAGGYEQYF
many,TRBJ2-2,TRBV12-3/TRBV12-4,NA,TGTGCGGCCCGGGGAGAGCCCACCGGGGAGCTGTTTTTT,CAARGEPTGELFF
many,TRBJ2-1,TRBV20-1,NA,TGCAGTGCTAGGGACGCGGGGTTTACCTCCTACAATGAGCAGTTCTTC,CSARDAGFTSYNEQFF
many,TRBJ2-7,TRBV7-2,NA,TGTGCCAGCAGCTTAGAGGTAGGCGAGCAGTACTTC,CASSLEVGEQYF
many,TRBJ2-3,TRBV7-9,TRBD2,TGTGCCAGCAGCCTGACTAGCGGGACCACAGATACGCAGTATTTT,CASSLTSGTTDTQYF
NA,TRBJ2-7,TRBV4-2,NA,TGTGCCAGCAGCCGGGGGACCGAGGTCTACGAGCAGTACTTC,CASSRGTEVYEQYF
many,TRBJ1-1,TRBV7-8,NA,TGTGCCAGCAGCTCCTTTCCCCTCGGACCGCCTATGAACACTGAAGCTTTCTTT,CASSSFPLGPPMNTEAFF
many,TRBJ2-2,TRBV10-3,NA,TGTGCCATCGGGGGACTTACCGGGGAGCTGTTTTTT,CAIGGLTGELFF
few,TRBJ2-7,TRBV7-2,NA,TGTGCCAGCAGCCTGGGACTCGGATACGAGCAGTACTTC,CASSLGLGYEQYF
many,TRBJ2-7,TRBV3-1,TRBD2,TGTGCCAGCAGCCAACAGGGACTAGCGCGCGAGCAGTACTTC,CASSQQGLAREQYF
many,TRBJ1-5,TRBV30,NA,TGTGCATCCACGGCCCCGAAATTCGATAGCAATCAGCCCCAGCATTTT,CASTAPKFDSNQPQHF